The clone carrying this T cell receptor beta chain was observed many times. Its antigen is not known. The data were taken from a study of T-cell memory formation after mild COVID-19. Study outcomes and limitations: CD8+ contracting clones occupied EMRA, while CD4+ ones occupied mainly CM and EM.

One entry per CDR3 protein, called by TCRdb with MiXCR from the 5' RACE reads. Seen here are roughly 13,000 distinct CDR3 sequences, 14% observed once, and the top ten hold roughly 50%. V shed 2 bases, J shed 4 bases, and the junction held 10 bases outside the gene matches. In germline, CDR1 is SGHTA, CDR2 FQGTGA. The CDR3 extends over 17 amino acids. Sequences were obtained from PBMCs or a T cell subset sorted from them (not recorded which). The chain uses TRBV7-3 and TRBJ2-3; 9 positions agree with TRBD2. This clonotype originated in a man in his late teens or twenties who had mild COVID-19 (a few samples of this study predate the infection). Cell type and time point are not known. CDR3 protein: CASSLFGAGGHPDTQYF. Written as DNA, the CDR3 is TGTGCCAGCAGCTTATTCGGAGCGGGGGGCCACCCAGATACGCAGTATTTT.